The T cell receptor beta chain described here comes from a study of T cell repertoires in cytomegalovirus infection (dated by TCRdb to the late 2010s). Background on the whole study: The peptide stimulations were aimed at well-studied HLA-B-restricted epitopes as well as recently identified HLA-C-restricted CMV epitopes, whose presentation resists viral immunomodulation. Because public TCR beta signatures pointed to carriage of CMV infection together with the matching HLA type, the HLA type of each donor mattered for the analysis.

Data came from an Illumina HiSeq 1500. TCRdb reanalyzed the raw reads on its own, using fastp at Q25 for trimming and MiXCR for clone calling, and kept in-frame beta chains. Each entry merges the rows of one CDR3 protein and shows their most common DNA and genes. This sample holds approximately 310,000 distinct CDR3 sequences; just under 25% were observed only once. The ten biggest clones cover about an eighth of the sample. Of note for this clonotype: The antigen this receptor binds is unknown. No base qualities exist here, and no much larger clone lies one base off it.

Beyond this particular receptor, the publication reports: Cumulative frequency of public TCR beta family members discriminated carriers of CMV infection plus the relevant HLA type in this cohort and an independent roughly 350-donor cohort. In the ex vivo response, HLA-C-restricted CMV-specific TCR beta clonotypes were dominant, and in two of eight donors the single most frequent clonotype came from this HLA-C-restricted group.

Its CDR3 holds 14 amino acids, cysteine through phenylalanine. Of all the DNA, just the CDR3 is kept, 42 bases in frame from base 1. For CDR1 and CDR2, the germline V gene (reference sequence) lists LNHDA and SQIVND. Between the V and J ends, shortened by 3 bases and 2 bases respectively, the junction contains 8 bases. Per the publication, the treatment or condition label means: in vitro stimulation with specific CMV peptide epitopes to enrich CMV-specific T cells. This clonotype originated in a human donor in good health (CMV status not recorded). Some clones in this sample may be carry-over from other donors' samples. Sample: cultured PBMCs, taken from culture after CMV antigen stimulation. The chain employs TRBV19 and TRBJ1-3, with the D gene too uncertain to name. The sequenced DNA: TGTGCCAGTAGTATCTGGAGAACTGGAAACACCATATATTTT. Translated, it gives CASSIWRTGNTIYF.